The clone carrying this TCR beta chain was seen only once. The authors' processing: Estimated nucleated cell counts came from reference gene primer amplification. Sequencing was performed with immunoSEQ multiplex PCR; in TCRdb, only in-frame clones are kept and a portion is missing. V, J and clone size are taken as reported in that table, and D and trimming were inferred from the DNA itself. Among more than 200,000 clones listed, around 88% were seen once. The data were obtained in a study of blood T cell repertoires in COVID-19. V was shortened by 6 bases and J by 1 base, with 12 bases between the two germline ends. Germline V CDR1 and CDR2: MNHEY, SMNVEV (reference sequence). The CDR3 covers 15 residues.

Sequenced: peripheral blood. J is TRBJ2-2 and V is TRBV27, with D possibly matching TRBD2 (6 bases). This TCR was recovered from a woman aged 25 to 39 with COVID-19, enrolled during active disease. The CDR3 spells CASRPGLKNTGELFF. The CDR3 DNA is TGTGCCAGCAGACCGGGACTGAAGAACACCGGGGAGCTGTTTTTT.